These T cell receptor beta chains were read from a single sample in a study of response to subunit inactivated influenza vaccine. Via MiXCR, TCRdb re-called the RT-PCR reads, giving one row per CDR3 protein. This sample has some 500,000 distinct CDR3 sequences, with over 10% found just once. This sample comprised PBMCs from blood, obtained about 40 days after vaccination. All receptors derive from a man aged 50 to 60 who received an inactivated influenza vaccine. CDR3s leave out the opening cysteine and the closing phenylalanine or tryptophan. Fields, in order: clone size, J gene, V gene, CDR3 protein. Clone size is stated in some rows and not others, as once, few, many or a class when expanded.

few | TRBJ2-1 | TRBV28 | ASRPRGGRVYEQF
few | TRBJ2-5 | TRBV20-1 | SASRTSGKETQY
few | TRBJ1-4 | TRBV12-3/TRBV12-4 | ATSNSVREKLF
once | TRBJ2-7 | TRBV5-6 | ASSLALQGGFHEQY
few | TRBJ1-5 | TRBV5-4 | ASSLVTGTGPRKGSNQPQH
. | TRBJ1-5 | TRBV12-3/TRBV12-4 | ASSPGVSGNQPQH
. | TRBJ2-7 | TRBV7-2 | ASSLSRGRYEQY
few | TRBJ2-2 | TRBV5-1 | ASSAAGQGDGELF
few | TRBJ2-5 | TRBV18 | ASSPNGQETQY
. | TRBJ2-7 | TRBV11-2 | ASSSRQGSGEQY
medium-sized | TRBJ2-1 | TRBV2 | ASSTDRGINEQF
many | TRBJ1-5 | TRBV20-1 | SARTRDSPYSNQPQH
few | TRBJ2-7 | TRBV20-1 | SPTAYEQY
few | TRBJ2-3 | TRBV9 | ASSALAGNTQY
. | TRBJ2-3 | TRBV27 | ASTGGLGDTQY
few | TRBJ2-5 | TRBV24-1 | ATSDLAYQETQY
many | TRBJ2-5 | TRBV20-1 | SARVAGDFQETQY
many | TRBJ2-1 | TRBV15 | ATSSPGNEQF
. | TRBJ2-1 | TRBV15 | ATSRGFLSISYNEQF
few | TRBJ1-1 | TRBV12-3/TRBV12-4 | ASSLHGDNTEAF
once | TRBJ2-1 | TRBV6-2/TRBV6-3 | ASTPHGPESSYNEQF
many | TRBJ2-7 | TRBV20-1 | SARESGTRHEQY
many | TRBJ2-1 | TRBV20-1 | SAEGGGSYNEQF
few | TRBJ2-7 | TRBV5-6 | ASSLVRAPYEQY
. | TRBJ1-2 | TRBV12-3/TRBV12-4 | ASSTGQRGGPAYGYT
few | TRBJ1-3 | TRBV10-3 | AITSDRGPGNTIY
few | TRBJ1-5 | TRBV5-6 | ASSRWVAGQPQH
few | TRBJ1-2 | TRBV28 | ASSLWERGYT
few | TRBJ2-7 | TRBV18 | ASSPMAIDYEQY
. | TRBJ1-3 | TRBV12-3/TRBV12-4 | DSSGRGQGGNTIY
. | TRBJ2-2 | TRBV6-2/TRBV6-3 | ASRDIGFGELF
. | TRBJ2-7 | TRBV7-9 | ASSTGKIGGPVYEQY
few | TRBJ1-2 | TRBV10-3 | AISENNYGYT
many | TRBJ2-3 | TRBV7-9 | ASSHIAGQAFSEGTDTQY
. | TRBJ2-3 | TRBV20-1 | SAFLRSPDTQY
many | TRBJ2-5 | TRBV7-6 | ASSLRLGETQY
. | TRBJ2-5 | TRBV7-2 | ASSPRGGAVGETQY
many | TRBJ1-4 | TRBV6-5 | ATTTGNEKLF
few | TRBJ2-3 | TRBV5-1 | ASGTSGGASDTQY
. | TRBJ1-1 | TRBV12-3/TRBV12-4 | ASIRTTEAF
few | TRBJ1-5 | TRBV4-2 | ASSQDSGGRLGQPQH
. | TRBJ2-2 | TRBV12-3/TRBV12-4 | ASSPSFSGELF
. | TRBJ1-4 | TRBV4-3 | ASSQDGQATNEKLF
. | TRBJ2-5 | TRBV4-2 | ASSPGLAGGRQETQY
. | TRBJ2-6 | TRBV12-3/TRBV12-4 | ASSEFGSGANVLT
. | TRBJ2-7 | TRBV7-7 | ASSLGTGREQY
few | TRBJ2-3 | TRBV20-1 | SAARRDTQY
few | TRBJ2-1 | TRBV10-3 | AISGVRDGEYNEQF
few | TRBJ2-5 | TRBV29-1 | SVAGTRETQY